A selection of T cell receptor beta chains follows, all from one sample in a study of identical twins. TCRdb itself ran the 5' RACE reads through MiXCR, one entry per CDR3 protein. This sample carries a few hundred thousand distinct CDR3 sequences, roughly 8.6% of them seen once, and the ten largest clones take roughly 6.4%. These data were also reused for a study on yellow fever vaccine responses in identical twins.

Sequencing was performed on CD8+ T cells sorted from blood. The receptors originated from a woman under 30 in good health. The CDR3 runs from the conserved cysteine through the conserved F or W. The order of the fields is D gene, V gene, J gene, clone size, CDR3 protein, CDR3 DNA. A D gene is named only where the DNA matches it firmly. Size is omitted from some rows. Given values are once, few, many or a class for expanded clones.

D gene: TRBD2
V gene: TRBV7-2
J gene: TRBJ2-3
clone size: NA
CDR3 protein: CASSSSTSGVTDTQYF
CDR3 DNA: TGTGCCAGCAGCTCGTCGACTAGCGGAGTGACCGATACGCAGTATTTT

D gene: NA
V gene: TRBV9
J gene: TRBJ1-5
clone size: NA
CDR3 protein: CASSVGGQPQHF
CDR3 DNA: TGTGCCAGCAGCGTAGGCGGCCAGCCCCAGCATTTT

D gene: TRBD2
V gene: TRBV6-4
J gene: TRBJ2-1
clone size: few
CDR3 protein: CASSATSGSFEQFF
CDR3 DNA: TGTGCCAGCAGTGCGACTAGCGGGAGTTTTGAGCAGTTCTTC

D gene: NA
V gene: TRBV12-3/TRBV12-4
J gene: TRBJ2-4
clone size: NA
CDR3 protein: CAFSFWLVGGKLAKNIQYF
CDR3 DNA: TGTGCCTTCAGTTTTTGGTTGGTGGGAGGAAAATTAGCCAAAAACATTCAGTACTTC

D gene: NA
V gene: TRBV3-1
J gene: TRBJ2-7
clone size: few
CDR3 protein: CASSQRDGRDEQYF
CDR3 DNA: TGTGCCAGCAGCCAACGCGACGGGCGGGACGAGCAGTACTTC

D gene: NA
V gene: TRBV4-3
J gene: TRBJ2-1
clone size: many
CDR3 protein: CASSQLLASEQFF
CDR3 DNA: TGCGCCAGCAGCCAGCTACTAGCAAGTGAGCAGTTCTTC

D gene: TRBD1
V gene: TRBV2
J gene: TRBJ2-2
clone size: NA
CDR3 protein: CASSEGQGSPNTGELFF
CDR3 DNA: TGTGCCAGCAGTGAGGGACAGGGATCCCCGAACACCGGGGAGCTGTTTTTT

D gene: NA
V gene: TRBV7-8
J gene: TRBJ2-7
clone size: NA
CDR3 protein: CASSLGDGGLPEQYF
CDR3 DNA: TGTGCCAGCAGCTTAGGTGACGGGGGCTTACCCGAGCAGTACTTC

D gene: TRBD2
V gene: TRBV10-1
J gene: TRBJ2-7
clone size: NA
CDR3 protein: CASSGREGSYEQYF
CDR3 DNA: TGCGCCAGCAGTGGCCGGGAGGGATCCTACGAGCAGTACTTC

D gene: NA
V gene: TRBV11-2
J gene: TRBJ1-5
clone size: NA
CDR3 protein: CASSLGGRNQPQHF
CDR3 DNA: TGTGCCAGCAGCTTGGGAGGGCGGAATCAGCCCCAGCATTTT

D gene: NA
V gene: TRBV7-8
J gene: TRBJ2-3
clone size: NA
CDR3 protein: CASSPDPDLEYF
CDR3 DNA: TGTGCCAGCAGCCCAGATCCGGACTTGGAGTATTTT

D gene: TRBD2
V gene: TRBV5-5
J gene: TRBJ2-7
clone size: many
CDR3 protein: CASSFGGLENFEQYF
CDR3 DNA: TGTGCCAGCAGCTTCGGGGGGTTGGAGAATTTCGAGCAGTACTTC

D gene: TRBD2
V gene: TRBV29-1
J gene: TRBJ2-7
clone size: NA
CDR3 protein: CSVGRGRSGGYEQYF
CDR3 DNA: TGCAGCGTTGGGCGGGGACGTAGCGGGGGATACGAGCAGTACTTC

D gene: TRBD1
V gene: TRBV20-1
J gene: TRBJ1-2
clone size: few
CDR3 protein: CSARSGGQARNGYTF
CDR3 DNA: TGCAGTGCTAGATCGGGGGGACAGGCCAGGAATGGCTACACCTTC

D gene: NA
V gene: TRBV2
J gene: TRBJ2-1
clone size: NA
CDR3 protein: CASGDPLRPSYNEQFF
CDR3 DNA: TGTGCCAGCGGCGATCCCTTGCGGCCTTCCTACAATGAGCAGTTCTTC

D gene: TRBD1
V gene: TRBV7-9
J gene: TRBJ1-5
clone size: few
CDR3 protein: CASSHSGTGINQPQHF
CDR3 DNA: TGTGCCAGCAGCCACTCCGGGACAGGGATTAATCAGCCCCAGCATTTT

D gene: NA
V gene: TRBV6-2/TRBV6-3
J gene: TRBJ2-7
clone size: few
CDR3 protein: CASSYGLSSYEQYF
CDR3 DNA: TGTGCCAGCAGTTACGGCCTCAGCTCCTACGAGCAGTACTTC

D gene: NA
V gene: TRBV6-1
J gene: TRBJ2-1
clone size: NA
CDR3 protein: CASLRAGPGNNEQFF
CDR3 DNA: TGTGCCAGCCTACGAGCGGGTCCTGGAAACAATGAGCAGTTCTTC

D gene: NA
V gene: TRBV6-4
J gene: TRBJ2-2
clone size: many
CDR3 protein: CASSVGGTGELFF
CDR3 DNA: TGTGCCAGCAGTGTGGGGGGCACCGGGGAGCTGTTTTTT

D gene: NA
V gene: TRBV15
J gene: TRBJ2-2
clone size: NA
CDR3 protein: CATSRVGGANTGELFF
CDR3 DNA: TGTGCCACCAGCAGAGTCGGGGGCGCGAACACCGGGGAGCTGTTTTTT

D gene: TRBD2
V gene: TRBV4-3
J gene: TRBJ2-4
clone size: NA
CDR3 protein: CASSKWGLAGGGDIQYF
CDR3 DNA: TGCGCCAGCAGCAAGTGGGGACTAGCGGGAGGAGGAGACATTCAGTACTTC

D gene: NA
V gene: TRBV12-3/TRBV12-4
J gene: TRBJ2-7
clone size: many
CDR3 protein: CASSLPESSYEQYF
CDR3 DNA: TGTGCCAGCAGTTTACCAGAGAGCTCCTACGAGCAGTACTTC

D gene: NA
V gene: TRBV4-1
J gene: TRBJ2-7
clone size: few
CDR3 protein: CASSQGHQYEQYF
CDR3 DNA: TGCGCCAGCAGCCAAGGGCACCAGTACGAGCAGTACTTC

D gene: NA
V gene: TRBV28
J gene: TRBJ2-7
clone size: few
CDR3 protein: CASSLEPTYEQYF
CDR3 DNA: TGTGCCAGCAGTTTAGAACCGACCTACGAGCAGTACTTC

D gene: TRBD1
V gene: TRBV20-1
J gene: TRBJ2-2
clone size: few
CDR3 protein: CSARATGVGAGELFF
CDR3 DNA: TGCAGTGCTAGAGCTACAGGGGTTGGGGCCGGGGAGCTGTTTTTT

D gene: NA
V gene: TRBV29-1
J gene: TRBJ1-1
clone size: many
CDR3 protein: CSVARAGETEAFF
CDR3 DNA: TGCAGCGTTGCACGGGCAGGGGAGACTGAAGCTTTCTTT

D gene: TRBD2
V gene: TRBV12-3/TRBV12-4
J gene: TRBJ2-7
clone size: many
CDR3 protein: CASSLAGGSGEQYF
CDR3 DNA: TGTGCCAGCAGTTTGGCGGGAGGGTCCGGCGAGCAGTACTTC

D gene: NA
V gene: TRBV2
J gene: TRBJ2-7
clone size: few
CDR3 protein: CASSEDSPYEQYF
CDR3 DNA: TGTGCCAGCAGTGAAGACAGCCCCTACGAGCAGTACTTC

D gene: TRBD1
V gene: TRBV29-1
J gene: TRBJ2-7
clone size: many
CDR3 protein: CSVEGSGTDSYEQYF
CDR3 DNA: TGCAGCGTTGAAGGTTCGGGGACAGACTCCTACGAGCAGTACTTC

D gene: TRBD1
V gene: TRBV29-1
J gene: TRBJ2-3
clone size: few
CDR3 protein: CSATPWDSGTDTQYF
CDR3 DNA: TGCAGCGCGACCCCCTGGGACAGTGGCACAGATACGCAGTATTTT

D gene: TRBD1
V gene: TRBV7-9
J gene: TRBJ2-7
clone size: few
CDR3 protein: CASSGGTGQGKDEQYF
CDR3 DNA: TGTGCCAGCAGCGGAGGGACGGGACAGGGGAAGGACGAGCAGTACTTC

D gene: NA
V gene: TRBV6-1
J gene: TRBJ1-6
clone size: many
CDR3 protein: CASNLLGGSPLHF
CDR3 DNA: TGTGCCAGCAATCTCCTAGGCGGTTCACCCCTCCACTTT

D gene: TRBD2
V gene: TRBV6-5
J gene: TRBJ2-2
clone size: few
CDR3 protein: CASSYQLAGGPLTGELFF
CDR3 DNA: TGTGCCAGCAGTTACCAACTAGCGGGGGGGCCTCTGACCGGGGAGCTGTTTTTT

D gene: NA
V gene: TRBV29-1
J gene: TRBJ2-2
clone size: many
CDR3 protein: CSAAPQGSGELFF
CDR3 DNA: TGCAGCGCGGCACCACAGGGTTCCGGGGAGCTGTTTTTT

D gene: NA
V gene: TRBV30
J gene: TRBJ2-1
clone size: few
CDR3 protein: CAWRGGTYNEQFF
CDR3 DNA: TGTGCCTGGAGGGGGGGAACTTACAATGAGCAGTTCTTC

D gene: NA
V gene: TRBV5-1
J gene: TRBJ2-7
clone size: NA
CDR3 protein: CASSASSDSSYEQYF
CDR3 DNA: TGCGCCAGCAGTGCCTCTAGCGATAGCTCCTACGAGCAGTACTTC

D gene: NA
V gene: TRBV14
J gene: TRBJ2-1
clone size: few
CDR3 protein: CASSQPRWSYNEQFF
CDR3 DNA: TGTGCCAGCAGCCAACCACGATGGTCCTACAATGAGCAGTTCTTC

D gene: TRBD1
V gene: TRBV5-6
J gene: TRBJ2-7
clone size: NA
CDR3 protein: CASSPRQGIEQYF
CDR3 DNA: TGTGCCAGCAGCCCAAGACAGGGGATCGAGCAGTACTTC

D gene: TRBD2
V gene: TRBV4-3
J gene: TRBJ2-1
clone size: NA
CDR3 protein: CASSLITGLADNEQFF
CDR3 DNA: TGCGCCAGCAGCCTAATAACGGGACTAGCGGACAATGAGCAGTTCTTC

D gene: TRBD1
V gene: TRBV12-3/TRBV12-4
J gene: TRBJ1-1
clone size: NA
CDR3 protein: CASSFGTGGTEAFF
CDR3 DNA: TGTGCCAGCAGTTTTGGGACAGGGGGCACTGAAGCTTTTTTT

D gene: TRBD2
V gene: TRBV20-1
J gene: TRBJ2-5
clone size: few
CDR3 protein: CSASSSGGPRETQYF
CDR3 DNA: TGCAGTGCTAGTTCTAGCGGGGGGCCGCGGGAGACCCAGTACTTC

D gene: NA
V gene: TRBV5-1
J gene: TRBJ2-3
clone size: NA
CDR3 protein: CASSLGSGPDTQYF
CDR3 DNA: TGCGCCAGCAGCTTGGGGTCAGGGCCAGATACGCAGTATTTT

D gene: NA
V gene: TRBV29-1
J gene: TRBJ2-7
clone size: few
CDR3 protein: CSVGDGTNYEQYF
CDR3 DNA: TGCAGCGTTGGGGACGGCACAAACTACGAGCAGTACTTC

D gene: TRBD2
V gene: TRBV6-5
J gene: TRBJ2-1
clone size: NA
CDR3 protein: CASSFAGTSSNEQFF
CDR3 DNA: TGTGCCAGCAGTTTCGCCGGGACTAGCAGCAATGAGCAGTTCTTC

D gene: NA
V gene: TRBV28
J gene: TRBJ1-5
clone size: NA
CDR3 protein: CASSLAIKQPQHF
CDR3 DNA: TGTGCCAGCAGTTTAGCAATCAAACAGCCCCAGCATTTT

D gene: NA
V gene: TRBV12-3/TRBV12-4
J gene: TRBJ1-2
clone size: many
CDR3 protein: CASKPTTDNYGYTF
CDR3 DNA: TGTGCCAGCAAACCTACGACAGACAACTATGGCTACACCTTC

D gene: NA
V gene: TRBV2
J gene: TRBJ1-2
clone size: NA
CDR3 protein: CANNRDYGYTF
CDR3 DNA: TGTGCCAACAACAGGGATTATGGCTACACCTTC

D gene: NA
V gene: TRBV12-3/TRBV12-4
J gene: TRBJ1-1
clone size: many
CDR3 protein: CASNPVAEAFF
CDR3 DNA: TGTGCCAGCAACCCAGTGGCTGAAGCTTTCTTT

D gene: TRBD2
V gene: TRBV2
J gene: TRBJ2-3
clone size: many
CDR3 protein: CARWERGAKDTQYF
CDR3 DNA: TGTGCCAGGTGGGAGCGGGGGGCAAAAGATACGCAGTATTTT

D gene: NA
V gene: TRBV27
J gene: TRBJ2-7
clone size: few
CDR3 protein: CASSFQGPGYEQYF
CDR3 DNA: TGTGCCAGCAGTTTCCAGGGCCCGGGATACGAGCAGTACTTC

D gene: NA
V gene: TRBV7-2
J gene: TRBJ1-6
clone size: NA
CDR3 protein: CASTEAVLYNSPLHF
CDR3 DNA: TGTGCCAGCACCGAAGCGGTCCTTTATAATTCACCCCTCCACTTT

D gene: TRBD1
V gene: TRBV25-1
J gene: TRBJ1-2
clone size: NA
CDR3 protein: CASSEWVDMNRGGYTF
CDR3 DNA: TGTGCCAGCAGTGAATGGGTCGATATGAACAGGGGAGGCTACACCTTC